The 4 T cell receptor beta chains reported below all come from one sample, sequenced in a study of T cells in Graves' hyperthyroidism and ophthalmopathy. TCR beta CDR3 regions were amplified from RNA. During a first-round RT-PCR of the TCR CDR3, the HTBI primer set was used. TCRdb redid the calling of the multiplex PCR reads with MiXCR, one entry per CDR3 protein. The sample has under 800,000 distinct CDR3 sequences, 12% to 15% seen once; the top ten hold about 10%. Sequenced sample: blood. The receptor source for this set is a woman in her late teens or twenties with Graves' hyperthyroidism.

This clonotype was seen many times. The chain uses TRBV7-2 and TRBJ1-2; unclear D gene. Germline V CDR1 and CDR2: SGHTA, FQGNSA. CDR3 length: 15 amino acids. Deletions cut 1 base from V and 1 base from J, with 10 bases between. The CDR3 region has the DNA TGTGCCAGCAGCTTAGGGGTGGGGTATAACTATGGCTACACCTTC. Protein sequence: CASSLGVGYNYGYTF.

This rearrangement joins TRBV9 to TRBJ2-3, with D possibly being TRBD1 (5 bases). This CDR3 has 16 residues. Trimming left V 1 base short and J 3 bases short, with 15 bases between. Germline V gene lookup returns CDR1 SGDLS and CDR2 YYNGEE. The CDR3 protein is CASSVWGVPITDTQYF. Written as DNA, the CDR3 is TGTGCCAGCAGCGTATGGGGCGTCCCGATTACAGATACGCAGTATTTT.

The gene calls are TRBV7-9 and TRBJ1-5, with unresolved D. V dropped 10 bases and J dropped 4 bases, with 11 bases sitting between them. The V gene's germline CDR1 is SEHNR and CDR2 FQNEAQ (reference sequence). The CDR3 covers 12 residues. CDR3 in amino acids: CATTVDNQPQHF. The CDR3 nucleotides read TGTGCCACCACCGTAGATAATCAGCCCCAGCATTTT.

This clonotype came up many times. J is TRBJ1-5 and V is TRBV3-1; D is perhaps TRBD1 (6 bases). Trimming pared 3 bases from V and 4 bases from J, leaving 13 bases between. The germline V gene encodes CDR1 LGHDT and CDR2 YNNKEL (reference sequence). The CDR3 is 15 residues long. The CDR3, as DNA: TGTGCCAGCAGCCAGGACACAGGGAGGAATCAGCCCCAGCATTTT. Encoded protein: CASSQDTGRNQPQHF.